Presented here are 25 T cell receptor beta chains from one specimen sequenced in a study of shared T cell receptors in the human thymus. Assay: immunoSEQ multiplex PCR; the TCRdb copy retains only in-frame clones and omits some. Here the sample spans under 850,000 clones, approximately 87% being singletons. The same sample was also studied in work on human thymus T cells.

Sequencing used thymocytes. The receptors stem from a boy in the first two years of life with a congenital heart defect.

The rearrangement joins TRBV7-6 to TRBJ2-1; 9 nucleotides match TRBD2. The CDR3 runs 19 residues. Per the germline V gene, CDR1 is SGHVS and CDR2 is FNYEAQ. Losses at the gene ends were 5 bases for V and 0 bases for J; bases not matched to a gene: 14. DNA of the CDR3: TGTGCCAGCAGCCCCGGGGTAGCGGGAGAAGGGGTCTCCTACAATGAGCAGTTCTTC. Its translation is CASSPGVAGEGVSYNEQFF.

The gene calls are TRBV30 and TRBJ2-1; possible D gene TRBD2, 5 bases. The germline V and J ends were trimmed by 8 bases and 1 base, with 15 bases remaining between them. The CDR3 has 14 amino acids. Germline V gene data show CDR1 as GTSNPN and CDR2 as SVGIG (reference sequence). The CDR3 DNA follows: TGTGCCCTAGAGGAGGACTCGTCCTACAATGAGCAGTTCTTC. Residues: CALEEDSSYNEQFF. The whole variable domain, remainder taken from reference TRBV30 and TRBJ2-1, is SQTIHQWPATLVQPVGSPLSLECTVEGTSNPNLYWYRQAAGRGLQLLFYSVGIGQISSEVPQNLSASRPQDRQFILSSKKLLLSDSGFYLCALEEDSSYNEQFFGPGTRLTVL.

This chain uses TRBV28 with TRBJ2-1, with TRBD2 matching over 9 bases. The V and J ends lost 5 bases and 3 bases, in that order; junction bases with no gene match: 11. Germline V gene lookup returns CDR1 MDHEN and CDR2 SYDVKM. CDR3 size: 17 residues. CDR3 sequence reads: CASSPPGLAQLYNEQFF. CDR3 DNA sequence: TGTGCCAGCAGTCCCCCAGGACTAGCGCAACTCTACAATGAGCAGTTCTTC. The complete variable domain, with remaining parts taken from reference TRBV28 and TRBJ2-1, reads DVKVTQSSRYLVKRTGEKVFLECVQDMDHENMFWYRQDPGLGLRLIYFSYDVKMKEKGDIPEGYSVSREKKERFSLILESASTNQTSMYLCASSPPGLAQLYNEQFFGPGTRLTVL.

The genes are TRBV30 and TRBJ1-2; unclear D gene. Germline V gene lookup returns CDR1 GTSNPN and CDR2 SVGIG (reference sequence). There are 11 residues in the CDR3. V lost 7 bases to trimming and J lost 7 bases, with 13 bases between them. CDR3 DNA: TGTGCCTCTTCGGAGGCCGGTGGCTACACCTTC. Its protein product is CASSEAGGYTF.

This CDR3 is CASSERGPRVRGAKGNTIYF. In nucleotides, the CDR3 is TGTGCCAGCAGTGAACGGGGGCCGCGGGTGCGGGGGGCTAAAGGAAACACCATATATTTT. The V call is TRBV6-1, the J call TRBJ1-3; D is perhaps TRBD1 (6 bases). The CDR3 extends over 20 amino acids. With 2 bases removed from V and 4 bases from J, the gap between germline ends came to 27 bases. The V gene's germline CDR1 is MNHNS and CDR2 SASEGT.

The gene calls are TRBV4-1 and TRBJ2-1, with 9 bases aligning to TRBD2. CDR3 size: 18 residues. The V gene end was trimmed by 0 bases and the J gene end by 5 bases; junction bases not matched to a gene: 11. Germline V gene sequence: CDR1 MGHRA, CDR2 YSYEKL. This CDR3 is CASSQDIRREGRDNEQFF. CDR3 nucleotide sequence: TGCGCCAGCAGCCAAGATATAAGGCGGGAGGGCCGGGACAATGAGCAGTTCTTC.

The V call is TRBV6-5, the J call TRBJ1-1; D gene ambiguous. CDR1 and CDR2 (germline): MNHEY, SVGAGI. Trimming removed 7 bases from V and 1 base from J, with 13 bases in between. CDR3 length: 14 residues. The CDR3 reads CASNSDKSNTEAFF. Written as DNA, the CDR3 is TGTGCCAGCAATTCCGACAAGTCGAACACTGAAGCTTTCTTT.

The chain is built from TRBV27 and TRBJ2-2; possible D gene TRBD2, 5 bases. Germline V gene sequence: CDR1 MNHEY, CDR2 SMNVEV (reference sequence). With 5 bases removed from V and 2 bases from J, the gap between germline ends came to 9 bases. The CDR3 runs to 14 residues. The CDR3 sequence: CASSPRVNTGELFF. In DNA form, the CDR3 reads TGTGCCAGCAGTCCGCGGGTCAACACCGGGGAGCTGTTTTTT.

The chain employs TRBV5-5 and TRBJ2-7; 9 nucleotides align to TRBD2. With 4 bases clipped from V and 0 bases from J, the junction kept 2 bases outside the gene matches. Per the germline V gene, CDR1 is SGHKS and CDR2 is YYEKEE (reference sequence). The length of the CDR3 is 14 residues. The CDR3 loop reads CASSPGLASYEQYF. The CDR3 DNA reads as TGTGCCAGCAGCCCGGGACTAGCCTCCTACGAGCAGTACTTC.

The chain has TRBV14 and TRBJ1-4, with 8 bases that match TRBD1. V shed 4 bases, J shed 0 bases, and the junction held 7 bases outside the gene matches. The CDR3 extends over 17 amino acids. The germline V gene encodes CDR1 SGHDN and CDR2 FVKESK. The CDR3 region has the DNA TGTGCCAGCAGCCCGGACAGGGCATCGGCAACTAATGAAAAACTGTTTTTT. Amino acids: CASSPDRASATNEKLFF.

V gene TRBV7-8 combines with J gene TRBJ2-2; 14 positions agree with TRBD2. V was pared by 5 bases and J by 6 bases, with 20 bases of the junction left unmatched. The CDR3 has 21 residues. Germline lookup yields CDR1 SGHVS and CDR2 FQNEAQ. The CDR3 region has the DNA TGTGCCAGCAGCCCCGCCCCCGGACTAGCGGGAGGACCATTTCCCTCCGGGGAGCTGTTTTTT. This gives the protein CASSPAPGLAGGPFPSGELFF.

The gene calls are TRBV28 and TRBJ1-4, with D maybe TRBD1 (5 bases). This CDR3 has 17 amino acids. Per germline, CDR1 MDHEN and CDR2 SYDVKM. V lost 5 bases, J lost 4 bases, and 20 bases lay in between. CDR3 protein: CASSPPGVSRGNEKLFF. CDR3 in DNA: TGTGCCAGCAGTCCACCGGGGGTCAGTCGGGGTAATGAAAAACTGTTTTTT.

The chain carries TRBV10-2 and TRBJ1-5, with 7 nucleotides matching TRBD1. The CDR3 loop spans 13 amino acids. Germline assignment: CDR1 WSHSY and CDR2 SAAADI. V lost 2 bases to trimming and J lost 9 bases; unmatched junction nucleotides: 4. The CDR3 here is CASSETGEGPQHF. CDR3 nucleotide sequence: TGCGCCAGCAGTGAGACAGGGGAAGGGCCCCAGCATTTT.

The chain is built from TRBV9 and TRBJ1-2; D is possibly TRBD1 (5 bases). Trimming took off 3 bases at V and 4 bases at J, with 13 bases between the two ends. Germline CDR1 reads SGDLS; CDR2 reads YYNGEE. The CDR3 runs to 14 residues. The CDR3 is CASSATTERYGYTF. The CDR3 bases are TGTGCCAGCAGCGCAACGACAGAACGCTATGGCTACACCTTC.

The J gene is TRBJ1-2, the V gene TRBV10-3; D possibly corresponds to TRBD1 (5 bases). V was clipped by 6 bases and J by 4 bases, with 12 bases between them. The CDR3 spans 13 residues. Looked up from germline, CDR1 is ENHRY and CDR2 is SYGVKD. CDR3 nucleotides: TGTGCCATCAGAAGACAGAAAGGCTATGGCTACACCTTC. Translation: CAIRRQKGYGYTF.

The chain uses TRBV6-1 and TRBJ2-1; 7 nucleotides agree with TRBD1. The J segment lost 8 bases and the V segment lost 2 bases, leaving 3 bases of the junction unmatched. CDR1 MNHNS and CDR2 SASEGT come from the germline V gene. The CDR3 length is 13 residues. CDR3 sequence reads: CASSERRGHEQFF. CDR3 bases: TGTGCCAGCAGTGAAAGAAGGGGGCATGAGCAGTTCTTC.

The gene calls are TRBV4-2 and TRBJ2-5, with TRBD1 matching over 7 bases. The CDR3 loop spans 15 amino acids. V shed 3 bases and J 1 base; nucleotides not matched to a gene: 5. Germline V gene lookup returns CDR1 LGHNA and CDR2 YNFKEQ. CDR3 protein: CASSQRGRVQETQYF. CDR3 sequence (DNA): TGTGCCAGCAGCCAGAGGGGGCGGGTCCAAGAGACCCAGTACTTC.

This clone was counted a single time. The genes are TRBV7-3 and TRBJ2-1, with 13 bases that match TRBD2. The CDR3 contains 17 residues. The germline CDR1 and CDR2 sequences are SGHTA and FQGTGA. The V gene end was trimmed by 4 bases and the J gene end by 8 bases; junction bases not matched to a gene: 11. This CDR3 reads CASSSGLAGECDDEQFF. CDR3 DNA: TGTGCCAGCAGCTCCGGACTAGCGGGAGAGTGTGACGATGAGCAGTTCTTC.

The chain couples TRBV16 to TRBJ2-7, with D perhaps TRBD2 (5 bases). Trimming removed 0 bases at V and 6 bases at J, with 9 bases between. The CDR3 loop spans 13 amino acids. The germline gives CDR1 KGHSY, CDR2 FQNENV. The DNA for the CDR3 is TGTGCCAGCAGCCAATCGGGGAGCGGCGAGCAGTACTTC. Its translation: CASSQSGSGEQYF.

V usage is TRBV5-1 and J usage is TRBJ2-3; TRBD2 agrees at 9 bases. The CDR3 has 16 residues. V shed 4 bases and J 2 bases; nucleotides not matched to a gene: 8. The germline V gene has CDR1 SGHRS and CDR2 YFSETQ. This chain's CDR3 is CASSLTSGPPTDTQYF. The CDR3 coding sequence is TGCGCCAGCAGCCTGACTAGCGGCCCCCCCACAGATACGCAGTATTTT.

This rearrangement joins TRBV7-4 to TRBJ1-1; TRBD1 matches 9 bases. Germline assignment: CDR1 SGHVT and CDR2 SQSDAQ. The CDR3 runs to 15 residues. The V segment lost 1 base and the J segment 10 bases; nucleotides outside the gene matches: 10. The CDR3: CASSLGRQGGCGAFF. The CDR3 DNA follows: TGTGCCAGCAGCTTAGGGAGACAGGGGGGTTGCGGAGCTTTCTTT. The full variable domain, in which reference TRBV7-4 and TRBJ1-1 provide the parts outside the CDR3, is GAGVSQSPRYKVAKRGRDVALRCDSISGHVTLYWYRQTLGQGSEVLTYSQSDAQRDKSGRPSGRFSAERPERSVSTLKIQRTEQGDSAVYLCASSLGRQGGCGAFFGQGTRLTVV.

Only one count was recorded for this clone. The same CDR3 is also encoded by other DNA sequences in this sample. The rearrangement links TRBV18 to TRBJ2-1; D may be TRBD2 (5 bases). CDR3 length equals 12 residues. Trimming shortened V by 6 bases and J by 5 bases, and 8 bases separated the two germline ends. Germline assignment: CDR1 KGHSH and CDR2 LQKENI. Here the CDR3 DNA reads TGTGCCAGCTCCGGGGAAAACAATGAGCAGTTCTTC. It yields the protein CASSGENNEQFF.

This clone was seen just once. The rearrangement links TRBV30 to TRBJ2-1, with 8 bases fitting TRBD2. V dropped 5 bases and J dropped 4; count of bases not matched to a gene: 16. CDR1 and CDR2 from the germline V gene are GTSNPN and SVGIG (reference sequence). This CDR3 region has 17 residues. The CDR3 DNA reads TGTGCCTGGGGCCCTAGCGGGTGGGTGAGGCTTTACAATGAGCAGTTCTTC. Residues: CAWGPSGWVRLYNEQFF.

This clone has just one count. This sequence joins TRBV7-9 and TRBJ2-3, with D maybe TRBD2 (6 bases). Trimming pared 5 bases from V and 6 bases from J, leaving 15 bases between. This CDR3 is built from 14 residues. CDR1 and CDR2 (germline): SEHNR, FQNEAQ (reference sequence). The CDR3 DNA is TGTGCCAGCAGCCAAGGTCGGGGGAGGGATACGCAGTATTTT. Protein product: CASSQGRGRDTQYF.

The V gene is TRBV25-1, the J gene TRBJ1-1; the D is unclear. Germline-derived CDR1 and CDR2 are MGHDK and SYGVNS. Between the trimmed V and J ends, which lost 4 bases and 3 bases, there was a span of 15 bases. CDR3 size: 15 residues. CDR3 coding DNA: TGTGCCAGCAGTGCTTACGTCGCGGAGGACACTGAAGCTTTCTTT. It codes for CASSAYVAEDTEAFF.